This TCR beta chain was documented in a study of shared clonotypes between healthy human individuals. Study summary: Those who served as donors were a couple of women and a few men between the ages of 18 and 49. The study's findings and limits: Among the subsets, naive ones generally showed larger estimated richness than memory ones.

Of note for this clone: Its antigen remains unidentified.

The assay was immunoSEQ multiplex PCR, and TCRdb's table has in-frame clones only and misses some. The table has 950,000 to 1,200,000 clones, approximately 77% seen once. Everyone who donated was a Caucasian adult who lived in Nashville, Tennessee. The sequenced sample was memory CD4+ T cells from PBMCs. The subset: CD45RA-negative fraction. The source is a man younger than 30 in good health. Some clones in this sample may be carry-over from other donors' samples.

The CDR3 region is CASSPGSWGQKLFF. CDR3 bases: TGTGCCAGCAGTCCCGGGTCCTGGGGGCAAAAACTGTTTTTT. J is TRBJ1-4 and V is TRBV6-5; a possible D gene is TRBD1 (6 bases). Trimming stripped 5 bases from V and 9 bases from J, with 16 bases between. In germline, CDR1 is MNHEY, CDR2 SVGAGI. This CDR3 is 14 amino acids long.